Listed below are T cell receptor beta chains from one sample, sequenced in a study of metastatic and nonmetastatic thyroid tumors. TCRdb re-processed the PCR reads through MiXCR. The sample holds about 20,000 clones, about 23% seen once. Sample: blood. Receptors were obtained from a male donor with papillary thyroid cancer or a benign thyroid nodule (not recorded which). Some clones in this sample may be carry-over from other donors' samples. Both conserved end residues are part of each CDR3. Fields, in order: D gene, V gene, clone size, J gene, CDR3 DNA, CDR3 protein. D genes are given only for firm matches. Some rows mark clone size as missing; the rest say once, few, many or name a class of expanded clone.

>.|TRBV6-6|few|TRBJ1-6
TGTGCCAGCAGTTACCGCACCTCGGACAGCTTCAATTCACCCCTCCACTTT
CASSYRTSDSFNSPLHF
>TRBD1|TRBV11-2|.|TRBJ2-2
TGTGCCAGCAGCTTAGGGGCAGGGGGAACCGGGGAGCTGTTTTTT
CASSLGAGGTGELFF
>TRBD1|TRBV18|.|TRBJ2-7
TGTGCCAGCTCGCCCGGGACAGGGTTCTACGAGCAGTACTTC
CASSPGTGFYEQYF
>.|TRBV20-1|few|TRBJ1-1
TGCAGTGCTAGTCATCGCACTGAAGCTTTCTTT
CSASHRTEAFF
>TRBD1|TRBV5-6|many|TRBJ1-2
TGTGCCAGCAGTACGTTTACCAGGGGGGACTATGGCTACACCTTC
CASSTFTRGDYGYTF
>.|TRBV12-3/TRBV12-4|.|TRBJ2-5
TGTGCCAGCAGTTCGCAGGAGACCCAAGATACCCATTACTTC
CASSSQETQDTHYF
>TRBD1|TRBV9|few|TRBJ2-1
TGTGCTAGCAGCGGACAGGGGTGGAATGAGCATTTCTTC
CASSGQGWNEHFF
>.|TRBV6-1|few|TRBJ2-3
TGTGCCAGCAGCAAGAGACCGGGCACCTTCACAGATACGCAGTATTTT
CASSKRPGTFTDTQYF
>TRBD1|TRBV20-1|.|TRBJ2-2
TGCAGTGCTAGAGATTTGACAGGGGGCTTGTCCGGGGAGCTGTTTTTT
CSARDLTGGLSGELFF
>.|TRBV4-1|once|TRBJ1-1
TGCGCCAGCAGCCCCCGGTTGAACACTGAAGCTTTCTTT
CASSPRLNTEAFF
>.|TRBV6-1|few|TRBJ1-1
TGTGCCAGCAGTCCGCTGAGGGGGGACACTGAAGCTTTCTTT
CASSPLRGDTEAFF
>TRBD1|TRBV28|.|TRBJ1-6
TGTGCCAGCAGTCCCTATCCCGGACAGGGTAGTTCACCCCTCCACTTT
CASSPYPGQGSSPLHF
>.|TRBV20-1|.|TRBJ2-1
TGCAGTGCTAGGGAACTCCCCTACAATGAGCAGTTCTTC
CSARELPYNEQFF
>.|TRBV11-2|.|TRBJ2-7
TGTGCCAGCAGCTTTGCCAATCACTACGAGCAGTACTTC
CASSFANHYEQYF
>.|TRBV7-9|few|TRBJ2-4
TGTGCCAGCACCTTAGCCGGGGACAAAAACATTCAGTACTTC
CASTLAGDKNIQYF
>TRBD1|TRBV20-1|.|TRBJ2-7
TGCAGTGCTAGAAGAACGGACAGGGGCTCCTACGAGCAGTACTTC
CSARRTDRGSYEQYF
>.|TRBV5-1|.|TRBJ2-5
TGCGCCATCATCAGGACTAGTGGGGGCAAAGAGACCCAGTACTTC
CAIIRTSGGKETQYF
>.|TRBV5-1|few|TRBJ2-1
TGCGCCAGCAGCTTGACTAGACCCAGTAATGAGCAGTTCTTC
CASSLTRPSNEQFF
>TRBD1|TRBV7-3|many|TRBJ2-7
TGTGCCAGCAGCTTGATGGGACAGGGGTCCTACGAGCAGTACTTC
CASSLMGQGSYEQYF
>.|TRBV20-1|.|TRBJ2-3
TGCAGTGCTAGAGTCATACGCACAGATACGCAGTATTTT
CSARVIRTDTQYF
>TRBD2|TRBV11-2|.|TRBJ2-2
TGTGCCAGCAGCTTATTACTAGCGGCCGGGGAGCTGTTTTTT
CASSLLLAAGELFF
>.|TRBV24-1|few|TRBJ2-7
TGTGCCACCAGCCCTACAGGGCAGGGCTACGAGCAGTACTTC
CATSPTGQGYEQYF
>TRBD2|TRBV29-1|many|TRBJ2-1
TGCAGCGCCCCCGCATGGACTAGCGCCAACAATGAGCAGTTCTTC
CSAPAWTSANNEQFF
>.|TRBV20-1|once|TRBJ2-1
TGCAGTGCTGGCGGAAGCTCCTACAATGAGCAGTTCTTC
CSAGGSSYNEQFF
>TRBD2|TRBV5-8|.|TRBJ2-7
TGTGCCAGCAGCCCGACTAGCGGGAGGGCCCGATACGAGCAGTACTTC
CASSPTSGRARYEQYF
>.|TRBV20-1|.|TRBJ2-7
TGCAGTGCTGGTTACGAGCAGTACTTC
CSAGYEQYF
>TRBD1|TRBV2|many|TRBJ2-5
TGTGCCAGCGTCCGGGACAGAGGAGAGACCCAGTACTTC
CASVRDRGETQYF
>.|TRBV24-1|many|TRBJ1-5
TGTGCCACCAGTGAGGCTGGTTCTCCCAATCAGCCCCAGCATTTT
CATSEAGSPNQPQHF
>.|TRBV19|.|TRBJ1-1
TGTGCCAGTAGTATGAACAGGGAGGATACTGAAGCTTTCTTT
CASSMNREDTEAFF
>TRBD1|TRBV20-1|.|TRBJ1-2
TGCAGTGCTAGACCCCTCCGCGGACAGGGGGTTCGTGGCTACACCTTC
CSARPLRGQGVRGYTF
>TRBD1|TRBV27|many|TRBJ2-1
TGTGCCAGCAGTTTGGGGGCTCGACAGGGCGTCTACAATGAGCAGTTCTTC
CASSLGARQGVYNEQFF
>.|TRBV6-1|many|TRBJ2-7
TGTGCCAGCAGTAGGGGTCTAGCACGGGAGCAGTACTTC
CASSRGLAREQYF
>TRBD1|TRBV11-2|.|TRBJ1-1
TGTGCCAGCAGCCCAAGGGGGGACAGACGTAGTAGGGGCACTGAAGCTTTCTTT
CASSPRGDRRSRGTEAFF
>.|TRBV7-3|many|TRBJ2-3
TGTGCCAGCAGCTTACTCTGGGGTAGTCAGGATACGCAGTATTTT
CASSLLWGSQDTQYF
>.|TRBV6-1|few|TRBJ2-7
TGTGCTATCAGTGGGTCGAGGTGGTACGAGCAGTACTTC
CAISGSRWYEQYF
>TRBD1|TRBV9|many|TRBJ1-1
TGTGCCAGCAGCGGACAGGGGGCGGCTGAAGCTTTCTTT
CASSGQGAAEAFF
>TRBD2|TRBV20-1|.|TRBJ2-7
TGCAGTGGGACTAGCGCTACCTATGAGCAGTACTTC
CSGTSATYEQYF
>.|TRBV12-3/TRBV12-4|few|TRBJ2-1
TGTGCCAGCACGGTGGGAGTCCTGAACAATGAGCAGTTCTTC
CASTVGVLNNEQFF
>.|TRBV10-3|many|TRBJ2-3
TGTGCCATCAGTGATAGCGGCAATACAGATACGCAGTATTTT
CAISDSGNTDTQYF
>.|TRBV6-1|.|TRBJ1-1
TGTGCCAGCAGTTTCTTCTCGGGTGGTGGGGGGAACACTGAGGCTTTCTTT
CASSFFSGGGGNTEAFF
>TRBD2|TRBV10-3|.|TRBJ2-5
TGTGCCATCAAGGGACTAGCGGAAGAGACCCAGTACTTC
CAIKGLAEETQYF
>TRBD1|TRBV24-1|.|TRBJ2-1
TGTACCACCAGTGATTTGGGAGGGACAGGGGGAAATGAGCAGTTCTTC
CTTSDLGGTGGNEQFF
>.|TRBV27|.|TRBJ1-1
TGTGCCAGCAGTCCGCCCGGGGTACACCAAGCTTTCTTT
CASSPPGVHQAFF
>.|TRBV20-1|many|TRBJ1-5
TGCAGTGCGGGTATTAGTAATCAGCCCCAGCATTTT
CSAGISNQPQHF
>.|TRBV5-1|many|TRBJ2-7
TGCGCCAGCAGCTTGGGACAGAACTCCTACGAGCAGTACTTC
CASSLGQNSYEQYF
>TRBD2|TRBV19|many|TRBJ2-1
TGTGCCAGTAGAGGAGGGGGACTAGATAAAGACAATGAGCAGTTCTTC
CASRGGGLDKDNEQFF
>.|TRBV2|.|TRBJ2-7
TGTGCCAGCAGTGAAAATTCCGAGCAGTACTTC
CASSENSEQYF
>TRBD1|TRBV25-1|many|TRBJ2-7
TGTGCCAGCAGTGAACCGGGACAGTTCTACGAGCAGTACTTC
CASSEPGQFYEQYF
>.|TRBV12-3/TRBV12-4|.|TRBJ2-1
TGTGCCAGCAGTTTAGCAGGGTGGACCCGAGGCAATGAGCAGTTCTTC
CASSLAGWTRGNEQFF
>.|TRBV11-2|.|TRBJ2-3
TGTGCCAGCAGCGAGTGGGCAGATACGCAGTATTTT
CASSEWADTQYF
>.|TRBV29-1|few|TRBJ2-5
TGCAGCGTTGGCGACAGCCAAGAGACCCAGTACTTC
CSVGDSQETQYF
>.|TRBV28|many|TRBJ1-1
TGTGCCAGCAGTTCCCGGACACCTAGCGAAGCTTTCTTT
CASSSRTPSEAFF